The rows below give T cell receptor beta chains drawn from one sample of a study of blood T cell repertoires in COVID-19. Repertoires were generated with immunoSEQ multiplex PCR, while TCRdb's copy carries only in-frame clones and drops some. The profile shows about 310,000 clones, about nine tenths of them singletons. The sequenced material came from PBMCs or T cells enriched from blood (not recorded which). Receptors were obtained from a woman in her twenties or thirties who had recovered from COVID-19. The CDR3 runs from the conserved cysteine through the conserved F or W. The D gene is left open where the match is weak. Clone size is given for some rows only: seen once, a few or many times, or a class if the clone is expanded.

CDR3aa,CDR3nt,v_gene,j_gene,abundance,d_gene
CASSPRNVGTEAFF,TGTGCCAGCTCACCGCGCAACGTCGGCACTGAAGCTTTCTTT,TRBV18,TRBJ1-1,-,-
CASTTTVSGNTIYF,TGTGCCAGCACCACGACAGTCTCTGGAAACACCATATATTTT,TRBV6-5,TRBJ1-3,-,-
CASSPNRGARNTIYF,TGTGCCAGCAGCCCGAACAGGGGCGCACGGAACACCATATATTTT,TRBV6-5,TRBJ1-3,-,TRBD1
CASKWTSGTGELFF,TGTGCCAGTAAGTGGACTAGCGGAACCGGGGAGCTGTTTTTT,TRBV27,TRBJ2-2,-,TRBD2
CASSYRIGLAGESRTDTQYF,TGTGCCAGCAGTTACCGAATAGGACTAGCGGGAGAGTCCCGCACAGATACGCAGTATTTT,TRBV6-2/TRBV6-3,TRBJ2-3,-,TRBD2
CASRAGEGETQYF,TGTGCCAGCAGAGCGGGAGAAGGAGAGACCCAGTACTTC,TRBV5-4,TRBJ2-5,once,TRBD2
CASIITRQGQQFF,TGTGCCAGCATCATAACGAGACAGGGCCAGCAGTTCTTC,TRBV5-8,TRBJ2-1,-,TRBD1
CASSEARSPGTDTQYF,TGTGCCAGCAGTGAAGCGCGAAGCCCTGGCACAGATACGCAGTATTTT,TRBV6-1,TRBJ2-3,-,-
CASSLTRTESYGYTF,TGCGCCAGCAGCCTAACCCGGACAGAAAGCTATGGCTACACCTTC,TRBV5-1,TRBJ1-2,-,-
CASSDDAGVSTDTQYF,TGTGCCAGCAGTGATGATGCAGGGGTGAGCACAGATACGCAGTATTTT,TRBV2,TRBJ2-3,-,-
CASSTPTAGRYGYTF,TGTGCCAGTAGTACTCCTACGGCAGGGAGGTATGGCTACACCTTC,TRBV19,TRBJ1-2,-,-
CASSPGVTGSGNTIYF,TGTGCCAGCAGCCCCGGAGTGACAGGCTCTGGAAACACCATATATTTT,TRBV7-9,TRBJ1-3,-,-
CASSQDFRTWGGEQFF,TGCGCCAGCAGCCAAGATTTTAGGACTTGGGGTGGTGAGCAGTTCTTC,TRBV4-3,TRBJ2-1,-,-
CASSQDGGLNTGELFF,TGTGCCAGCAGCCAAGATGGCGGACTGAACACCGGGGAGCTGTTTTTT,TRBV3-1/TRBV3-2,TRBJ2-2,-,-
CATTSGDFNEQFF,TGTGCCACGACTAGCGGGGATTTTAATGAGCAGTTCTTC,TRBV10-3,TRBJ2-1,few,TRBD2
CASSFRTGFGYTF,TGTGCCAGCAGCTTCCGGACAGGTTTCGGCTACACCTTC,TRBV14,TRBJ1-2,-,TRBD1
CASSLGGAYGYTF,TGTGCCAGCAGCTTGGGGGGAGCATATGGCTACACCTTC,TRBV5-6,TRBJ1-2,-,-
CASGLLAGTGGYNEQFF,TGTGCCAGCGGTCTACTCGCCGGGACAGGGGGCTACAATGAGCAGTTCTTC,TRBV7-9,TRBJ2-1,-,TRBD1
CASSRTGTTEGEQFF,TGTGCCAGCAGCCGGACCGGGACTACGGAAGGTGAGCAGTTCTTC,TRBV7-3,TRBJ2-1,-,TRBD2
CASSYSQGDSGNTIYF,TGTGCCAGCAGTTACTCCCAGGGGGATTCTGGAAACACCATATATTTT,TRBV6-5,TRBJ1-3,-,TRBD1
CASIELTGPNTEAFF,TGTGCCAGCATCGAATTGACAGGACCGAACACTGAAGCTTTCTTT,TRBV5-5,TRBJ1-1,-,-
CASRPLGTGEDTQYF,TGTGCCAGCAGACCCTTAGGGACAGGCGAAGATACGCAGTATTTT,TRBV2,TRBJ2-3,once,TRBD1
CASSLRHNEQFF,TGTGCCAGCAGCTTACGTCACAATGAGCAGTTCTTC,TRBV13,TRBJ2-1,-,-
CASSVQGKNTEAFF,TGTGCCAGCAGCGTACAGGGAAAGAACACTGAAGCTTTCTTT,TRBV28,TRBJ1-1,-,-
CASSIQGYGYTF,TGTGCCAGCAGTATACAGGGGTATGGCTACACCTTC,TRBV28,TRBJ1-2,-,TRBD1
CASTLRLAGVPSTDTQYF,TGTGCCAGTACCCTACGGCTAGCGGGAGTACCTAGCACAGATACGCAGTATTTT,TRBV19,TRBJ2-3,-,TRBD2
CASSGGPPQGGYTF,TGTGCCAGCAGTGGGGGCCCACCTCAGGGTGGCTACACCTTC,TRBV2,TRBJ1-2,once,-
CASSFSGLAQPQHF,TGTGCCAGCAGCTTTTCAGGGTTGGCTCAGCCCCAGCATTTT,TRBV7-9,TRBJ1-5,-,-
CASSQIQGSNTGELFF,TGTGCCAGCAGCCAAATTCAGGGCTCGAACACCGGGGAGCTGTTTTTT,TRBV4-2,TRBJ2-2,-,-
CASSSQDNEQFF,TGTGCCAGCAGCTCACAGGACAATGAGCAGTTCTTC,TRBV7-9,TRBJ2-1,-,-
CASSPGTGLHEQYF,TGCGCCAGCAGCCCCGGGACAGGGTTGCACGAGCAGTACTTC,TRBV4-1,TRBJ2-7,-,TRBD1
CASSLRRTGAGNTIYF,TGTGCCAGCAGTTTACGACGGACAGGGGCGGGAAACACCATATATTTT,TRBV27,TRBJ1-3,-,TRBD1
CSAEVTGGLTDTQYF,TGCAGCGCAGAAGTGACAGGGGGACTCACAGATACGCAGTATTTT,TRBV29-1,TRBJ2-3,once,TRBD1
CASSLAIRLGQANYGYTF,TGTGCCAGCAGCTTAGCGATCCGATTGGGACAGGCGAACTATGGCTACACCTTC,TRBV7-9,TRBJ1-2,-,TRBD1
CASSVGSLSSYNEQFF,TGTGCCAGCAGCGTGGGTTCACTTAGCTCCTACAATGAGCAGTTCTTC,TRBV5-4,TRBJ2-1,once,-
CASKVLAGRETQYF,TGCGCCAGCAAAGTCTTAGCGGGCCGGGAGACCCAGTACTTC,TRBV5-1,TRBJ2-5,-,TRBD2
CSGTPSTGELFF,TGTTCAGGAACCCCGAGCACCGGGGAGCTGTTTTTT,TRBV29-1,TRBJ2-2,-,-
CASSHHLADEQYF,TGTGCCAGCAGTCACCACCTAGCGGATGAGCAGTACTTC,TRBV6-5,TRBJ2-7,once,TRBD2
CATSRPHGQTFEGYTF,TGTGCCACCAGCAGACCTCACGGACAGACCTTCGAGGGCTACACCTTC,TRBV15,TRBJ1-2,-,-
CASSLETHGYTF,TGTGCCAGCAGCTTGGAGACTCATGGCTACACCTTC,TRBV5-4,TRBJ1-2,once,-
CASSRGTLKREYGYTF,TGTGCCAGCAGCCGGGGGACTTTAAAACGGGAGTATGGCTACACCTTC,TRBV28,TRBJ1-2,once,-
CASSPGLVPYEQYF,TGCGCCAGCAGCCCGGGACTAGTTCCCTACGAGCAGTACTTC,TRBV5-1,TRBJ2-7,-,TRBD2
CASSRNGQGTNTEAFF,TGTGCCAGCTCACGGAACGGACAGGGGACGAACACTGAAGCTTTCTTT,TRBV18,TRBJ1-1,-,TRBD1
CASSVEGHVVYNSPLHF,TGTGCCAGCAGCGTAGAGGGACACGTCGTGTATAATTCACCCCTCCACTTT,TRBV9,TRBJ1-6,-,-
CASRAGVSTEAFF,TGTGCCAGCAGAGCGGGGGTGAGCACTGAAGCTTTCTTT,TRBV28,TRBJ1-1,few,-
CASSLAGLAGKNEQFF,TGTGCCAGCAGCTTAGCGGGACTAGCGGGAAAAAATGAGCAGTTCTTC,TRBV7-9,TRBJ2-1,-,TRBD2
CASSFIRLGVLETQYF,TGTGCCAGCAGCTTCATCCGCCTAGGGGTGTTAGAGACCCAGTACTTC,TRBV7-2,TRBJ2-5,-,-
CASSPGNPSTDTQYF,TGTGCCAGCAGCCCCGGGAACCCTAGCACAGATACGCAGTATTTT,TRBV9,TRBJ2-3,-,-
CASSSDSNYGYTF,TGTGCCAGCAGTTCGGACAGTAACTATGGCTACACCTTC,TRBV27,TRBJ1-2,-,-
CASSYSIVAGVREQYF,TGTGCCAGCAGTTACTCGATAGTAGCGGGAGTCAGGGAGCAGTACTTC,TRBV6-5,TRBJ2-7,few,TRBD2
CASSSGTSGVSQYF,TGTGCCAGCAGCTCAGGGACTAGCGGGGTCTCTCAGTACTTC,TRBV7-9,TRBJ2-4,-,TRBD2
CASSSDWGNSPLHF,TGTGCCAGCAGCTCCGATTGGGGCAATTCACCCCTCCACTTT,TRBV5-6,TRBJ1-6,-,-
CSVEKGTVEAFF,TGCAGCGTTGAAAAGGGGACAGTTGAAGCTTTCTTT,TRBV29-1,TRBJ1-1,-,TRBD1
CASSEGLAEENEQFF,TGCGCCAGCAGTGAGGGACTAGCGGAAGAGAATGAGCAGTTCTTC,TRBV10-1,TRBJ2-1,-,TRBD2
CASSRASGAQETQYF,TGTGCCAGCTCCCGGGCTAGCGGGGCTCAAGAGACCCAGTACTTC,TRBV18,TRBJ2-5,-,TRBD2
CASSLALGQNTEAFF,TGTGCCAGCAGCTTAGCCCTAGGTCAGAACACTGAAGCTTTCTTT,TRBV7-2,TRBJ1-1,-,-
CASSSGQGLGYEQYF,TGTGCCAGCAGTTCCGGGCAGGGGTTGGGGTACGAGCAGTACTTC,TRBV6-5,TRBJ2-7,-,-
CSASLWGLAVPEQFF,TGCAGTGCTAGTCTTTGGGGACTAGCGGTTCCTGAGCAGTTCTTC,TRBV20-1,TRBJ2-1,-,TRBD2
CASGLVWNRVYF,TGTGCTAGTGGTTTGGTATGGAACAGGGTATATTTT,TRBV12-5,TRBJ2-3,-,-